These T cell receptor beta chains were read from a single sample in a study of CD8 T cells in Susac syndrome. TCRdb re-called the immunoSEQ multiplex PCR reads with MiXCR, one entry per CDR3 protein. Among more than 200,000 distinct CDR3 sequences listed, around 95% were seen once. The sample was CD4+ T cells from PBMCs. These receptors were taken from a human donor with multiple sclerosis. CDR3s include the opening cysteine and the closing phenylalanine or tryptophan. D genes are given only for firm matches. For some rows the clone size is stated as once, few or many, or as a class when expanded; others skip it.

>TRBV29-1|TRBJ2-2|.|.
CSGGTLNTGELFF
TGCAGCGGGGGGACGCTGAACACCGGGGAGCTGTTTTTT
>TRBV30|TRBJ1-2|.|.
CAVPAATWDYGYTF
TGTGCCGTACCAGCGGCGACGTGGGACTATGGCTACACCTTC
>TRBV20-1|TRBJ1-4|.|.
CSASPGKGEKLFF
TGCAGTGCTAGTCCCGGGAAAGGCGAAAAACTGTTTTTT
>TRBV20-1|TRBJ1-2|.|TRBD1
CSAREPGGGYTF
TGCAGTGCTAGAGAGCCAGGGGGCGGCTACACCTTC
>TRBV2|TRBJ1-1|once|.
CASSSEAFF
TGTGCCAGCAGTAGCGAAGCTTTCTTT
>TRBV29-1|TRBJ1-1|.|.
CSVEAPGKTEAFF
TGCAGCGTTGAAGCGCCAGGTAAAACTGAAGCTTTCTTT
>TRBV2|TRBJ2-1|.|.
CASSDGSGSYNEQFF
TGTGCCAGCAGCGATGGTAGCGGCTCCTACAATGAGCAGTTCTTC
>TRBV29-1|TRBJ1-3|.|.
CSVAEATGNTIYF
TGCAGCGTTGCTGAGGCAACTGGAAACACCATATATTTT
>TRBV5-6|TRBJ2-3|few|TRBD2
CASSPGGPADTQYF
TGTGCCAGCAGCCCGGGGGGGCCCGCAGATACGCAGTATTTT
>TRBV29-1|TRBJ2-1|.|.
CSVEQIVRARRNEQFF
TGCAGCGTTGAACAAATCGTGAGGGCCAGACGAAATGAGCAGTTCTTC
>TRBV4-1|TRBJ1-5|.|.
CASSQDNLNLQPQHF
TGCGCCAGCAGCCAAGACAACTTGAACCTCCAGCCCCAGCATTTT
>TRBV6-1|TRBJ2-3|.|.
CASSRNNRAPSTDTQYF
TGTGCCAGCAGTAGAAACAACAGGGCCCCTAGCACAGATACGCAGTATTTT
>TRBV5-1|TRBJ2-3|.|TRBD2
CASSATSGPTDTQYF
TGCGCCAGCAGCGCCACTAGCGGTCCCACAGATACGCAGTATTTT
>TRBV3-1|TRBJ2-2|.|TRBD2
CASSRPGLAGGELFF
TGTGCCAGCAGTCGACCGGGACTAGCCGGCGGGGAGCTGTTTTTT
>TRBV4-1|TRBJ2-3|.|TRBD2
CASSPAAFSGGSSHSDTQYF
TGCGCCAGCAGCCCCGCGGCCTTTTCGGGAGGGAGCAGTCATTCCGATACGCAGTATTTT
>TRBV3-1|TRBJ2-7|.|TRBD1
CASSQDQKGWDRSYEQYF
TGTGCCAGCAGCCAAGATCAAAAAGGGTGGGACAGGTCCTACGAGCAGTACTTC
>TRBV28|TRBJ2-5|.|TRBD2
CASLRTSGGALQETQYF
TGTGCCAGCCTCCGGACTAGCGGGGGAGCGTTACAAGAGACCCAGTACTTC
>TRBV11-1|TRBJ2-6|.|.
CASSLVPSSSGANVLTF
TGTGCCAGCAGCTTAGTTCCTAGCAGCTCTGGGGCCAACGTCCTGACTTTC
>TRBV2|TRBJ2-1|.|.
CASTHGGQGLPYNEQFF
TGTGCCAGCACACATGGGGGGCAGGGACTTCCTTACAATGAGCAGTTCTTC
>TRBV14|TRBJ2-1|.|TRBD2
CASRDGLVGEQFF
TGTGCCAGCAGGGACGGACTAGTCGGTGAGCAGTTCTTC
>TRBV6-2/TRBV6-3|TRBJ2-1|.|TRBD2
CASSALDSLVLLAGVPFF
TGTGCCAGCAGCGCCCTCGATTCTTTGGTTCTCCTAGCGGGAGTACCGTTCTTC
>TRBV11-2|TRBJ2-7|once|TRBD2
CASNLAGGPEEQYF
TGTGCCAGCAACCTAGCGGGGGGGCCAGAGGAGCAGTACTTC
>TRBV3-1|TRBJ1-1|.|.
CASSPSTRVANTEAFF
TGTGCCAGCAGCCCCTCAACCCGTGTCGCTAACACTGAAGCTTTCTTT
>TRBV5-6|TRBJ2-3|.|TRBD2
CASSLTSGGHTDTQYF
TGTGCCAGCAGCTTAACTAGCGGGGGCCACACAGATACGCAGTATTTT
>TRBV5-1|TRBJ1-4|once|.
CASSLSGGQREKLFF
TGCGCCAGCAGCTTGAGCGGGGGGCAGCGAGAAAAACTGTTTTTT
>TRBV27|TRBJ1-2|.|TRBD1
CASSFTGQGRGYTF
TGTGCCAGCAGTTTCACCGGACAGGGCAGGGGCTACACCTTC
>TRBV4-2|TRBJ1-4|.|.
CASSQGAGATNEKLFF
TGTGCCAGCAGCCAAGGGGCGGGTGCAACTAATGAAAAACTGTTTTTT
>TRBV3-1|TRBJ2-7|.|TRBD1
CASSQIDRESEQYF
TGTGCCAGCAGCCAGATTGACAGGGAAAGCGAGCAGTACTTC
>TRBV24-1|TRBJ2-6|.|.
CATRDSGANVLTF
TGTGCCACCAGGGACTCTGGGGCCAACGTCCTGACTTTC
>TRBV30|TRBJ2-1|.|.
CAWGPGGQVEFF
TGTGCCTGGGGTCCGGGGGGACAGGTGGAGTTCTTC
>TRBV29-1|TRBJ1-2|.|.
CSVSLREVGYGYTF
TGCAGCGTTTCTCTCAGGGAGGTGGGGTATGGCTACACCTTC
>TRBV12-3/TRBV12-4|TRBJ1-3|.|.
CASSFLQELSGNTIYF
TGTGCCAGCAGTTTCCTCCAAGAGCTCTCTGGAAACACCATATATTTT
>TRBV7-9|TRBJ2-2|.|.
CASSLGAPGELFF
TGTGCCAGCAGCTTAGGAGCTCCCGGGGAGCTGTTTTTT
>TRBV5-1|TRBJ2-2|.|TRBD1
CASSPRQGGMNTGELFF
TGCGCCAGCAGCCCTCGACAGGGTGGTATGAACACCGGGGAGCTGTTTTTT
>TRBV19|TRBJ2-1|.|.
CASSTHAPGPIFNEQFF
TGTGCCAGTAGTACACACGCCCCGGGACCAATCTTCAATGAGCAGTTCTTC
>TRBV6-6|TRBJ1-1|.|TRBD1
CASSQTGPTEAFF
TGTGCCAGCAGTCAGACAGGGCCCACTGAAGCTTTCTTT
>TRBV10-3|TRBJ2-1|.|TRBD1
CAISGGTGTYNEQFF
TGTGCCATCAGTGGGGGGACAGGGACCTACAATGAGCAGTTCTTC
>TRBV30|TRBJ2-5|.|.
CAWSPTVVVTQYF
TGTGCCTGGAGCCCCACCGTGGTGGTGACCCAGTACTTC
>TRBV20-1|TRBJ1-1|.|TRBD1
CSARDRGQGGTEAFF
TGCAGTGCTAGAGATAGGGGGCAGGGAGGGACTGAAGCTTTCTTT
>TRBV20-1|TRBJ2-6|.|.
CSARAGANVLTF
TGCAGTGCTAGAGCTGGGGCCAACGTCCTGACTTTC
>TRBV7-3|TRBJ1-6|.|.
CASSLSANSPLHF
TGTGCCAGCAGCTTAAGCGCTAATTCACCCCTCCACTTT
>TRBV9|TRBJ2-2|.|TRBD2
CASSRLAGGTNTGELFF
TGTGCCAGCAGCCGGCTAGCGGGGGGAACGAACACCGGGGAGCTGTTTTTT
>TRBV2|TRBJ2-2|.|.
CASSELGANTGELFF
TGTGCCAGCAGTGAACTCGGGGCGAACACCGGGGAGCTGTTTTTT
>TRBV7-9|TRBJ1-4|.|.
CASSQRSTNEKLFF
TGTGCCAGCAGCCAGCGGTCAACTAATGAAAAACTGTTTTTT
>TRBV5-1|TRBJ2-4|.|TRBD1
CASSFPGQDSTLAKNIQYF
TGCGCCAGCAGCTTCCCGGGACAGGATTCTACACTAGCCAAAAACATTCAGTACTTC
>TRBV2|TRBJ2-1|.|.
CASTPGPQYNEQFF
TGTGCCAGCACCCCGGGACCACAGTACAATGAGCAGTTCTTC
>TRBV11-2|TRBJ2-7|.|TRBD1
CASSSSDRVNEQYF
TGTGCCAGCAGCTCCTCGGACAGGGTCAACGAGCAGTACTTC
>TRBV6-2/TRBV6-3|TRBJ2-2|.|.
CASSHRLVGAQGELFF
TGTGCCAGCAGCCACCGGCTAGTCGGGGCACAAGGGGAGCTGTTTTTT
>TRBV20-1|TRBJ2-7|.|TRBD1
CSAKVATGQLTSEQYF
TGCAGTGCCAAAGTAGCGACGGGACAGTTGACTTCAGAGCAGTACTTC
>TRBV24-1|TRBJ2-1|.|TRBD2
CATSDFQGTSGWDEQFF
TGTGCCACCAGTGATTTCCAAGGGACTAGCGGGTGGGATGAGCAGTTCTTC
>TRBV20-1|TRBJ2-7|.|.
CSARLLATSYEQYF
TGCAGTGCTCGTCTCCTCGCGACCTCCTACGAGCAGTACTTC
>TRBV18|TRBJ1-1|.|.
CASSPSPVGANTEAFF
TGTGCCAGCTCACCTTCACCGGTAGGGGCGAACACTGAAGCTTTCTTT
>TRBV19|TRBJ2-5|.|.
CASSIVDSSETQYF
TGTGCCAGTAGTATAGTGGACAGCTCAGAGACCCAGTACTTC
>TRBV30|TRBJ2-1|.|.
CAWSPGSSYNEQFF
TGTGCCTGGAGTCCAGGCAGTTCCTACAATGAGCAGTTCTTC